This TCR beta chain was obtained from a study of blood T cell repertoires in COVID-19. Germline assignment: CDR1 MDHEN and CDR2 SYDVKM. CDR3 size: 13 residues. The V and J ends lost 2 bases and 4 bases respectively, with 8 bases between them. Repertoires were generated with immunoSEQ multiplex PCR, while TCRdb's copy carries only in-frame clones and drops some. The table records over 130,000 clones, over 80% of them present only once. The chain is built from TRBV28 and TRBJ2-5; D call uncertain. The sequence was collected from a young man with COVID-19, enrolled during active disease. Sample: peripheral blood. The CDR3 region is CASSLPVRETQYF. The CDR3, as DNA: TGTGCCAGCAGTTTACCGGTCCGAGAGACCCAGTACTTC. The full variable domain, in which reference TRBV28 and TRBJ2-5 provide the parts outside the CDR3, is DVKVTQSSRYLVKRTGEKVFLECVQDMDHENMFWYRQDPGLGLRLIYFSYDVKMKEKGDIPEGYSVSREKKERFSLILESASTNQTSMYLCASSLPVRETQYFGPGTRLLVL.